Each of the 2 T cell receptor beta chains below was sequenced from the same sample in a study of cytomegalovirus exposure and HLA in healthy donors. The PCR contained 60 Vbeta and 13 Jbeta primers. Method: immunoSEQ multiplex PCR; TCRdb's copy keeps in-frame clones and lacks some. The sample shows about 72,000 clones, about 66% of them seen only once. Input material: PBMCs. The receptors were sampled from a man aged 35-49 years in good health and CMV-seropositive.

The gene calls are TRBV6-1 and TRBJ1-5; D not resolved. Looked up from germline, CDR1 is MNHNS and CDR2 is SASEGT. With 6 bases removed from V and 7 bases from J, the gap between germline ends came to 10 bases. This CDR3 comprises 12 residues. As DNA, the CDR3 is TGTGCCAGCAGGATAAGCGGGCAGCCCCAGCATTTT. It codes for CASRISGQPQHF.

The chain has TRBV7-8 and TRBJ2-1; no reliable D call. Per germline, CDR1 SGHVS and CDR2 FQNEAQ. The CDR3 runs 13 residues. V shed 3 bases and J shed 4 bases, with 7 bases lying between them. CDR3 in amino acids: CASSFRLYNEQFF. CDR3 coding DNA: TGTGCCAGCAGCTTTCGCCTATACAATGAGCAGTTCTTC.